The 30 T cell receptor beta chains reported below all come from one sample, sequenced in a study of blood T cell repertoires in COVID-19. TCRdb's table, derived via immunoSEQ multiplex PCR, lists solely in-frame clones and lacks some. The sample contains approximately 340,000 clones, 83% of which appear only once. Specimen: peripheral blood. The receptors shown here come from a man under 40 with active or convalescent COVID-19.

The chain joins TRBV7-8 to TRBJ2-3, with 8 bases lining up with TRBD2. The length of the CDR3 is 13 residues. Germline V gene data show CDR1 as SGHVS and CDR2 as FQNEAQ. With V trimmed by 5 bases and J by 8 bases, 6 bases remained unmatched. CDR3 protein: CASSPVAGGTQYF. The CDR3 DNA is TGTGCCAGCAGCCCCGTGGCGGGAGGTACGCAGTATTTT.

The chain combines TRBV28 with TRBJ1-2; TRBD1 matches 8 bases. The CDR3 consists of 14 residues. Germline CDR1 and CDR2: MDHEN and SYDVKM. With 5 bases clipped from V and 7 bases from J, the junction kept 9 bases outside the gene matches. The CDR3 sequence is CASSEAQGARGYTF. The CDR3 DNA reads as TGTGCCAGCAGTGAGGCCCAGGGGGCGCGTGGCTACACCTTC.

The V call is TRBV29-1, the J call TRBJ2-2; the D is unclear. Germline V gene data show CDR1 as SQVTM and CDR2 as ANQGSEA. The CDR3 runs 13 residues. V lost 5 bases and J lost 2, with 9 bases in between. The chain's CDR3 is CSVLYANTGELFF. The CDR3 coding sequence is TGCAGCGTTCTCTATGCTAACACCGGGGAGCTGTTTTTT.

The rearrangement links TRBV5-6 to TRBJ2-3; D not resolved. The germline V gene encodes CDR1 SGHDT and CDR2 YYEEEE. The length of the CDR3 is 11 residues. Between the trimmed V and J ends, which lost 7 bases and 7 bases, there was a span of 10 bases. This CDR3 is CASSSRNTQYF. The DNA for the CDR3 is TGTGCCAGCTCCTCCAGGAATACGCAGTATTTT.

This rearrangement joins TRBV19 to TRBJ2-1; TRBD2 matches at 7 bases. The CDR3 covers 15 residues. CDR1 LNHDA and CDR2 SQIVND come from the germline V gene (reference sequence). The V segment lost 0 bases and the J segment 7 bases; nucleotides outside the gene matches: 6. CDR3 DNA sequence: TGTGCCAGTAGTATAGATGGGGGAGGGCCGAATGAGCAGTTCTTC. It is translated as CASSIDGGGPNEQFF.

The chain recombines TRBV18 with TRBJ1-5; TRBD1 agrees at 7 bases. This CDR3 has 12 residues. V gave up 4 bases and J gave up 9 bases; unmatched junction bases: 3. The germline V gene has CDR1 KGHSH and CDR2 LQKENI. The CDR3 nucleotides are TGTGCCAGCTCACTGGGGGACAGGCCCCAGCATTTT. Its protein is CASSLGDRPQHF.

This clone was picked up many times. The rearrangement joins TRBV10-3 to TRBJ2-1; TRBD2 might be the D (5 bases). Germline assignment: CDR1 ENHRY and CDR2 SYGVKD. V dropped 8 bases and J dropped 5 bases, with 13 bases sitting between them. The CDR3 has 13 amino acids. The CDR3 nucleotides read TGTGCCATCTGTAAGCTAGCAGACAATGAGCAGTTCTTC. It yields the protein CAICKLADNEQFF.

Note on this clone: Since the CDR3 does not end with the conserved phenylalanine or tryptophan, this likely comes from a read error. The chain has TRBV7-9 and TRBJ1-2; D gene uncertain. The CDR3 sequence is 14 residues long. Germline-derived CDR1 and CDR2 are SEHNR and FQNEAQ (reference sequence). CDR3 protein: CASSLGSAQWGYTL. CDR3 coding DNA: TGTGCTAGCAGCTTAGGGTCGGCCCAGTGGGGCTACACCCTC.

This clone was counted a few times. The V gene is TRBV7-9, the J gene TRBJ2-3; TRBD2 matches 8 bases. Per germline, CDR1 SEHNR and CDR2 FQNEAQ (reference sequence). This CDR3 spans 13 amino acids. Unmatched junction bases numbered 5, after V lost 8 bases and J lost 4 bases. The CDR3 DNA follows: TGTGCCAGCCCGGGAGGGCCGTCAGATACGCAGTATTTT. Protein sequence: CASPGGPSDTQYF.

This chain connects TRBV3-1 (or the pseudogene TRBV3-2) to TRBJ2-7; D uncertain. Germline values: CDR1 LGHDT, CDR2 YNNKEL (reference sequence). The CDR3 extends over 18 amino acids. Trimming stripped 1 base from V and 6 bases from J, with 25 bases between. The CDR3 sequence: CASSQAAPFVVSHREQYF. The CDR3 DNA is TGTGCCAGCAGCCAAGCCGCTCCCTTTGTAGTGTCGCATCGCGAGCAGTACTTC.

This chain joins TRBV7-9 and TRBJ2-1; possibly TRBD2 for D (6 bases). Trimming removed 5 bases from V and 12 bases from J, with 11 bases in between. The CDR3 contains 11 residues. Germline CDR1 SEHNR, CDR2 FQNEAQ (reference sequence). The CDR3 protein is CASSIPGGQFF. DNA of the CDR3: TGTGCCAGCAGCATTCCCGGGGGGCAGTTCTTC.

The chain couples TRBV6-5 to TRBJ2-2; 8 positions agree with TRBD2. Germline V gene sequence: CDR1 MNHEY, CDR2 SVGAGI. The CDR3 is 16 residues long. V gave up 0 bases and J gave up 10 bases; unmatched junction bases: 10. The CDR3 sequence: CASSYSRRAGVSELFF. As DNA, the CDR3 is TGTGCCAGCAGTTACTCGAGGCGAGCGGGAGTATCGGAGCTGTTTTTT.

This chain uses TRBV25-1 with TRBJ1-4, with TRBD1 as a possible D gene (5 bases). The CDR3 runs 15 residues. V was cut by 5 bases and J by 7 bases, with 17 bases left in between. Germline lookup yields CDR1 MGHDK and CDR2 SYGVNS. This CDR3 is CASSLARDGSEKLFF. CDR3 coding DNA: TGTGCCAGCAGTCTCGCCAGGGATGGTTCTGAAAAACTGTTTTTT.

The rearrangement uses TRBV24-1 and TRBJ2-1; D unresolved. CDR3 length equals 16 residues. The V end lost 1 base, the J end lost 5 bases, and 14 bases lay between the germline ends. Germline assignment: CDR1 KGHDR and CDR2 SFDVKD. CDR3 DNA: TGTGCCACCAGTGATTTTGGCCTCCACGCTGACAATGAGCAGTTCTTC. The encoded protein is CATSDFGLHADNEQFF.

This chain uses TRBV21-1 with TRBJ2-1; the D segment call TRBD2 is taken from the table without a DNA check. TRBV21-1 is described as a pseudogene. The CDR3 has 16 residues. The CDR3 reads CASSKVERGIRNEQFF. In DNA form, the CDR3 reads TGTGCCAGCAGCAAAGTTGAGCGGGGGATTAGGAATGAGCAGTTCTTC.

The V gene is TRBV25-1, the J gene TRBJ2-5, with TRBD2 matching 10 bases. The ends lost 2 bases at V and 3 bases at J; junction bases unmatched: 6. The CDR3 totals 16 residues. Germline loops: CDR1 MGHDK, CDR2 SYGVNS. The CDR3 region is CASSEQRGGKKETQYF. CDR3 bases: TGTGCCAGCAGTGAACAGCGGGGGGGGAAAAAAGAGACCCAGTACTTC.

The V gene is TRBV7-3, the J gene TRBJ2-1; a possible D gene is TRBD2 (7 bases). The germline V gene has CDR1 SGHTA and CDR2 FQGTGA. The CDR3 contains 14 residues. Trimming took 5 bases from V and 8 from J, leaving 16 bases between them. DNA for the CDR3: TGTGCCAGCAGCCCCCCCGGCGGGGGCGATGAGCAGTTCTTC. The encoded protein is CASSPPGGGDEQFF.

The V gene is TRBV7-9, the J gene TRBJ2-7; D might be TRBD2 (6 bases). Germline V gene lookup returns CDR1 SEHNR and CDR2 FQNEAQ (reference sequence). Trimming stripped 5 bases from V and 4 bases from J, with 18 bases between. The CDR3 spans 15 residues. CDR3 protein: CASSPRRGRIYEQYF. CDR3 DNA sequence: TGTGCCAGCAGCCCCCGGAGGGGACGGATATACGAGCAGTACTTC.

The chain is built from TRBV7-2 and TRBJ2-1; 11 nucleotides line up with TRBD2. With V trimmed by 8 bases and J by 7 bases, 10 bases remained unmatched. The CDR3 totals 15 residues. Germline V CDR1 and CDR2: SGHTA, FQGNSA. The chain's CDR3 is CASASVAGGVNEQFF. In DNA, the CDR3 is TGTGCCAGCGCCTCCGTAGCGGGAGGGGTGAATGAGCAGTTCTTC.

The CDR3 protein is CAISGDNQPQHF. The CDR3 coding sequence is TGTGCCATCAGTGGAGACAATCAGCCCCAGCATTTT. The chain carries TRBV10-3 and TRBJ1-5; D not certain. V was cut by 4 bases and J by 3 bases, with 4 bases left in between. From germline, CDR1 is ENHRY and CDR2 SYGVKD. The CDR3 runs 12 residues.

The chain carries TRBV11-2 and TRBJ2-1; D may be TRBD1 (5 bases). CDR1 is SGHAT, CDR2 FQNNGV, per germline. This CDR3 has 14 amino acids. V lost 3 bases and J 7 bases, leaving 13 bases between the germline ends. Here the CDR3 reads CASSFSAGQNEQFF. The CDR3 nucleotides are TGTGCCAGCAGCTTCTCGGCAGGGCAGAATGAGCAGTTCTTC.

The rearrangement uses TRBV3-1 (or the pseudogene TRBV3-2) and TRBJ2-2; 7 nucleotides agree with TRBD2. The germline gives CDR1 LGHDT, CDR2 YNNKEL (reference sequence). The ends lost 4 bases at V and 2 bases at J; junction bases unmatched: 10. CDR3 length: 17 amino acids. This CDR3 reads CASSRVREGVNTGELFF. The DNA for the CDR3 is TGTGCCAGCAGCCGTGTCAGGGAGGGCGTAAACACCGGGGAGCTGTTTTTT.

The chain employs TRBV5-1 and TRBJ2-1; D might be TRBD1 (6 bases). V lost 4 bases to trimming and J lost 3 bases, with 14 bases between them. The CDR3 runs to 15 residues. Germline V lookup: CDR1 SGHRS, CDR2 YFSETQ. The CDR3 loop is CASSRTGRSYNEQFF. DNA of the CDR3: TGCGCCAGCAGCAGAACAGGGCGTAGCTACAATGAGCAGTTCTTC.

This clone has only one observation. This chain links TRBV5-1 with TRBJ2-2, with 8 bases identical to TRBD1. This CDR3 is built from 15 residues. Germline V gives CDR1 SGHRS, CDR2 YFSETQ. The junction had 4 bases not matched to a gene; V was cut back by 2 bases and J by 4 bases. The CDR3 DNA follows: TGCGCCAGCAGCTTCAGGGGGCCGGTCACCGGGGAGCTGTTTTTT. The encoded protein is CASSFRGPVTGELFF.

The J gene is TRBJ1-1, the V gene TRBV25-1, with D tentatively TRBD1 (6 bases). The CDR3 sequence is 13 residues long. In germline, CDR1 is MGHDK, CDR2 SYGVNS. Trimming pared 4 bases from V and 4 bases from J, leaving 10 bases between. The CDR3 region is CASSVSQGTEAFF. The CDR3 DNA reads TGTGCCAGCAGTGTCTCACAGGGCACTGAAGCTTTCTTT.

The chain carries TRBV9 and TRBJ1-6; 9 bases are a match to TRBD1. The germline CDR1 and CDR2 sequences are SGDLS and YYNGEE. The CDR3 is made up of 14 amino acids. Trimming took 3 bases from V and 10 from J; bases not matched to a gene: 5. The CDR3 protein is CASSANTGGSPLHF. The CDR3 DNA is TGTGCCAGCAGCGCAAATACAGGGGGCTCACCCCTCCACTTT.

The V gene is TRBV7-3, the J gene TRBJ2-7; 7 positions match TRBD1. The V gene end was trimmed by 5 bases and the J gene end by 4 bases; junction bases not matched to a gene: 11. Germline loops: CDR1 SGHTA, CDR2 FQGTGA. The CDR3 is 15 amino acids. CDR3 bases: TGTGCCAGCAGCCCAAGGGACAGCCCAAGGTACGAGCAGTACTTC. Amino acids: CASSPRDSPRYEQYF.

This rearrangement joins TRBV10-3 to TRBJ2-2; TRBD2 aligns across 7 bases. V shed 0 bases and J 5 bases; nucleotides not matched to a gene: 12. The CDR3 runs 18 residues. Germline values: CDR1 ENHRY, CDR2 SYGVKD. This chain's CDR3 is CAISESYGGSEYTGELFF. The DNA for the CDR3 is TGTGCCATCAGTGAGTCGTACGGCGGGAGCGAATATACCGGGGAGCTGTTTTTT.

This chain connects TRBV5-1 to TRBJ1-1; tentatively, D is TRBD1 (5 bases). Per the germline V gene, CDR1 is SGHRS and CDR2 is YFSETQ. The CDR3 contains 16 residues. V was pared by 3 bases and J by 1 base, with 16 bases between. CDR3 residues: CASSWGVDGTNTEAFF. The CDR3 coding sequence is TGCGCCAGCAGCTGGGGGGTGGATGGAACGAACACTGAAGCTTTCTTT.

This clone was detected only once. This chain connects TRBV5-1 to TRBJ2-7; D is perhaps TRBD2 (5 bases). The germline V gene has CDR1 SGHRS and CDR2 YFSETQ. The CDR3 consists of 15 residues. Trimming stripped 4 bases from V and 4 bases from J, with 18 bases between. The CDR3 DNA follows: TGCGCCAGCAGCCCGGACGGGGTAGGCAAATACGAGCAGTACTTC. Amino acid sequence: CASSPDGVGKYEQYF.